The present entry profiles one T cell receptor (beta chain) with its context. The target antigen is unknown. The data derive from a study of T cells in Graves' hyperthyroidism and ophthalmopathy. General study findings and limits: Among clonotypes expanded in thyroid above 0.001, most were also found in blood. A median around 5.9 months before onset, the model predicted ophthalmopathy.

RNA transcripts provided the source from which TCR beta CDR3 regions were amplified. An initial round of RT-PCR targeting the TCR CDR3 relied on the HTBI primer set. TCRdb processed the multiplex PCR reads anew with MiXCR; each CDR3 protein has one entry. The sample consists of roughly 570,000 distinct CDR3 sequences, around 45% of them appearing once. Germline CDR1 is GTSNPN and CDR2 is SVGIG (reference sequence). The trim removed 3 bases at V and 4 bases at J, leaving 2 bases unmatched. CDR3 length equals 13 residues. The clonotype comes from an adult woman with Graves' disease, either hyperthyroidism or ophthalmopathy (not recorded which). The chain links TRBV30 to TRBJ2-5, with 10 bases matching TRBD1. Sequencing was done on a sample of peripheral blood or thyroid tissue (not recorded which). The CDR3, as DNA: TGTGCCTGGAGGACAGGGGGCCGAGAGACCCAGTACTTC. Translating it yields CAWRTGGRETQYF.